The 32 T cell receptor beta chains presented below share a single source sample, sequenced in a study of T-cell memory formation after mild COVID-19. TCRdb recomputed calls from the 5' RACE reads with MiXCR, one row per CDR3 protein. The sample includes more than 350,000 distinct CDR3 sequences, around 20% of them seen just once. The sample taken for sequencing was PBMCs or a T cell subset sorted from them (not recorded which). The receptor set was obtained from an adult woman who had mild COVID-19 (a few samples of this study predate the infection). Cell type and time point are not known.

CDR3 sequence (DNA): TGCAGCGTTGAAGAGACATCTGGGGCCAACGTCCTGACTTTC. This translates into CSVEETSGANVLTF. The V call is TRBV29-1, the J call TRBJ2-6; unclear D gene. CDR3 length: 14 residues. Germline CDR1 reads SQVTM; CDR2 reads ANQGSEA. Trimming removed 0 bases from V and 1 base from J, with 4 bases in between.

This clonotype was seen only a few times. CDR3 DNA: TGTGCCAGCAGTTATAGTCAGTACCAAGAGACCCAGTACTTC. Protein: CASSYSQYQETQYF. V usage is TRBV6-5 and J usage is TRBJ2-5; D is unclear. The CDR3 has 14 amino acids. Looked up from germline, CDR1 is MNHEY and CDR2 is SVGAGI. V lost 3 bases and J lost 0, with 8 bases in between.

On this clonotype: One end of the junction does not line up with germline, which may come from a read error. The chain combines TRBV7-9 with TRBJ1-4, with D maybe TRBD1 (6 bases). Germline assignment: CDR1 SEHNR and CDR2 FQNEAQ (reference sequence). The CDR3 loop spans 13 amino acids. CDR3 amino acids: CASSSSASRDTSF. CDR3 nucleotides: TGTGCCAGCAGCTCATCGGCGTCCCGGGACACTTCTTTT.

The chain uses TRBV6-2 or TRBV6-3 and TRBJ1-1; D might be TRBD1 (5 bases). CDR3 size: 16 residues. Germline-derived CDR1 and CDR2 are MNHEY and SVGEGT. V gave up 6 bases and J gave up 0 bases, with 17 bases separating them. The CDR3 loop is CASRGPDGRLNTEAFF. CDR3 DNA: TGTGCCAGCAGGGGACCCGACGGACGGCTGAACACTGAAGCTTTCTTT.

J is TRBJ2-3 and V is TRBV18, with D perhaps given as TRBD1 or TRBD2 (5 bases each). Germline CDR1 and CDR2: KGHSH and LQKENI. The CDR3 has 15 amino acids. V lost 0 bases and J lost 6, with 13 bases in between. The CDR3 DNA reads TGTGCCAGCTCACCACCCGGGGCCTCGGTTGATACGCAGTATTTT. Its translation: CASSPPGASVDTQYF.

This clonotype was picked up many times. The chain links TRBV20-1 to TRBJ1-5; 7 bases are a match to TRBD1. CDR1 and CDR2 from the germline V gene are DFQATT and SNEGSKA (reference sequence). The CDR3 runs to 19 residues. V lost 2 bases and J lost 2; bases outside the gene matches: 18. CDR3 amino acids: CSARKGRDSFDGGNQPQHF. The CDR3 DNA follows: TGCAGTGCTAGAAAGGGCAGGGACAGCTTTGACGGGGGCAATCAGCCCCAGCATTTT.

This chain uses TRBV12-3 or TRBV12-4 with TRBJ2-5; the match to TRBD2 covers 14 bases. The CDR3 has 18 residues. Trimming took 5 bases from V and 5 from J; bases not matched to a gene: 13. This chain's CDR3 is CASSLRLAGGPTSETQYF. The DNA for the CDR3 is TGTGCCAGCAGTCTACGACTAGCGGGAGGGCCTACATCTGAGACCCAGTACTTC.

This chain uses TRBV6-2 or TRBV6-3 with TRBJ2-1, with 10 bases lining up with TRBD2. The V gene's germline CDR1 is MNHEY and CDR2 SVGEGT. CDR3 length: 15 amino acids. J gave up 8 bases and V 7 bases, and 11 bases lay outside the gene matches. The CDR3 sequence: CASKEPSGSGDEQFF. For the CDR3, the DNA is TGTGCCAGCAAGGAGCCTAGCGGGAGTGGGGATGAGCAGTTCTTC.

This clonotype was detected only a few times. This sequence joins TRBV3-1 and TRBJ2-3; 7 bases align to TRBD1. J lost 4 bases, V lost 6 bases, and 10 bases had no gene match. The CDR3 contains 15 residues. The V gene's germline CDR1 is LGHDT and CDR2 YNNKEL (reference sequence). The CDR3 coding sequence is TGTGCCAGCAGACCCCCGACAGGGTTCCCAGATACGCAGTATTTT. Its translation: CASRPPTGFPDTQYF.

This clonotype was recorded a few times. V is TRBV18 and J is TRBJ1-2; D gene uncertain. The CDR3 runs to 14 residues. Germline V gene data show CDR1 as KGHSH and CDR2 as LQKENI. V was cut by 3 bases and J by 5 bases, with 13 bases left in between. The CDR3 sequence is CASSPPGIGYGYTF. The CDR3 nucleotides are TGTGCCAGCTCACCCCCGGGTATCGGATATGGCTACACCTTC.

This clonotype was counted ten times or more. This rearrangement joins TRBV6-2 or TRBV6-3 to TRBJ1-2, with unresolved D. The CDR3 covers 13 residues. The V gene's germline CDR1 is MNHEY and CDR2 SVGEGT. Trimming removed 4 bases from V and 8 bases from J, with 14 bases in between. CDR3 nucleotides: TGTGCCAGCAGTTCGGCTCGATTCCTAGGCTACACCTTC. Translated: CASSSARFLGYTF.

The J gene is TRBJ1-1, the V gene TRBV29-1; D may be TRBD1 (6 bases). CDR3 size: 13 residues. The V gene lost 1 base and the J gene lost 10 bases, with 16 bases spanning the gap. Germline CDR1 SQVTM, CDR2 ANQGSEA. The CDR3 loop is CSVEGMRQVGAFF. The CDR3, as DNA: TGCAGCGTTGAAGGGATGAGACAGGTGGGAGCTTTCTTT.

The chain combines TRBV5-1 with TRBJ1-1; the D gene is possibly TRBD1 (6 bases). The CDR3 extends over 14 amino acids. V lost 0 bases, J lost 7 bases, and 13 bases lay in between. Germline V gene sequence: CDR1 SGHRS, CDR2 YFSETQ. In DNA, the CDR3 is TGCGCCAGCAGCTTGGGATCTTTGACAGGTGAAGCTTTCTTT. It codes for CASSLGSLTGEAFF.

This clonotype was seen more than once but under ten times. The rearrangement joins TRBV6-5 to TRBJ1-1; D not resolved. The V and J ends lost 2 bases and 6 bases respectively, with 13 bases between them. The CDR3 covers 14 residues. CDR1 is MNHEY, CDR2 SVGAGI, per germline. The CDR3 nucleotides read TGTGCCAGCAGTTACCGGGTAGGGAGGTCTGAAGCTTTCTTT. Translated, it gives CASSYRVGRSEAFF.

This clonotype has ten or more counts. The rearrangement uses TRBV7-3 and TRBJ1-1; the match to TRBD1 covers 7 bases. This CDR3 region has 14 residues. Germline CDR1 is SGHTA and CDR2 is FQGTGA. V dropped 5 bases and J dropped 3; count of bases not matched to a gene: 6. CDR3 sequence (DNA): TGTGCCAGCAGCGTCAGACAGGGTGACACTGAAGCTTTCTTT. It specifies CASSVRQGDTEAFF.

Turning to this clonotype: The junction does not match germline at one end; this may be a read error. The V and J genes are TRBV20-1 and TRBJ2-1; 9 nucleotides agree with TRBD2. Germline V gene sequence: CDR1 DFQATT, CDR2 SNEGSKA (reference sequence). This CDR3 has 13 residues. The CDR3 loop reads CSGMREGRAEQFF. In DNA form, the CDR3 reads TGTAGTGGTATGCGGGAGGGCCGTGCTGAGCAGTTCTTC.

The rearrangement joins TRBV5-1 to TRBJ2-7; TRBD1 agrees at 7 bases. J gave up 3 bases and V 4 bases, and 4 bases lay outside the gene matches. The CDR3 sequence is 13 residues long. CDR1 and CDR2 (germline): SGHRS, YFSETQ. The CDR3 region is CASSGPGGYEQYF. The CDR3 DNA reads TGCGCCAGCAGCGGACCAGGGGGCTACGAGCAGTACTTC.

The chain combines TRBV29-1 with TRBJ2-7; D is unclear. Germline V gene sequence: CDR1 SQVTM, CDR2 ANQGSEA. V was clipped by 0 bases and J by 2 bases, with 8 bases between them. The CDR3 loop spans 13 amino acids. The CDR3 here is CSVEEEKPYEQYF. CDR3 nucleotide sequence: TGCAGCGTTGAAGAGGAAAAACCCTACGAGCAGTACTTC.

This clonotype was seen a handful of times. CDR3 region: CATSEGLAGGNEQFF. DNA of the CDR3: TGTGCCACCAGTGAGGGACTAGCGGGAGGGAATGAGCAGTTCTTC. This chain connects TRBV24-1 to TRBJ2-1; 16 nucleotides line up with TRBD2. Germline assignment: CDR1 KGHDR and CDR2 SFDVKD. After removal of 4 bases from V and 7 bases from J, the junction contained 0 bases not matched to a gene. This CDR3 has 15 residues.

The rearrangement uses TRBV14 and TRBJ2-2; TRBD2 is a possible D gene (6 bases). V gave up 4 bases and J gave up 3 bases, with 12 bases separating them. CDR3 length equals 15 residues. From germline, CDR1 is SGHDN and CDR2 FVKESK. The CDR3 loop is CASSPLGGYTGELFF. In nucleotides, the CDR3 is TGTGCCAGCAGCCCCCTTGGGGGGTACACCGGGGAGCTGTTTTTT. The whole variable domain, remainder taken from reference TRBV14 and TRBJ2-2, is EAGVTQFPSHSVIEKGQTVTLRCDPISGHDNLYWYRRVMGKEIKFLLHFVKESKQDESGMPNNRFLAERTGGTYSTLKVQPAELEDSGVYFCASSPLGGYTGELFFGEGSRLTVL.

In this sample, this clonotype turned up a few times. The chain recombines TRBV12-3 or TRBV12-4 with TRBJ1-5; a possible D gene is TRBD1 (5 bases). Between the trimmed V and J ends, which lost 9 bases and 0 bases, there was a span of 9 bases. The CDR3 is made up of 13 amino acids. DNA for the CDR3: TGTGCCAGTAGACAGTATAGCAATCAGCCCCAGCATTTT. This translates into CASRQYSNQPQHF.

This clonotype was found a few times. The rearrangement joins TRBV25-1 to TRBJ1-5; D is unresolved. Germline V lookup: CDR1 MGHDK, CDR2 SYGVNS. With 4 bases removed from V and 2 bases from J, the gap between germline ends came to 6 bases. This CDR3 is built from 13 residues. This CDR3 is CASSGVGNQPQHF. The CDR3 DNA reads as TGTGCCAGCAGTGGAGTGGGCAATCAGCCCCAGCATTTT.

A few counts support this clonotype. The gene calls are TRBV7-2 and TRBJ2-1; D ambiguous. V was trimmed by 5 bases and J by 9 bases, leaving 14 bases between them. The CDR3 length is 13 residues. Germline V gene sequence: CDR1 SGHTA, CDR2 FQGNSA. CDR3 protein: CASSNVRTGEQFF. CDR3 nucleotides: TGTGCCAGCAGCAACGTCCGGACGGGTGAGCAGTTCTTC.

This clonotype was seen a few times. The V call is TRBV2, the J call TRBJ1-2; D uncertain. Per the germline V gene, CDR1 is SNHLY and CDR2 is FYNNEI. This CDR3 has 11 amino acids. This chain's CDR3 is CGWAANYGYTF. CDR3 sequence (DNA): TGTGGATGGGCAGCGAACTATGGCTACACCTTC.

The chain joins TRBV6-1 to TRBJ1-2, with no clear D. Trimming pared 5 bases from V and 8 bases from J, leaving 9 bases between. Germline V gene sequence: CDR1 MNHNS, CDR2 SASEGT. The CDR3 extends over 11 amino acids. The CDR3 reads CASSLVWGYTF. DNA of the CDR3: TGTGCCAGCAGTCTCGTGTGGGGCTACACCTTC.

This clonotype was found a few times. The chain recombines TRBV18 with TRBJ2-3; D might be TRBD1 (5 bases). Germline CDR1 KGHSH, CDR2 LQKENI. The CDR3 totals 13 residues. Trimming left V 3 bases short and J 4 bases short, with 8 bases between. CDR3 region: CASSPTVADTQYF. The CDR3 region has the DNA TGTGCCAGCTCACCGACAGTTGCAGATACGCAGTATTTT.

This clonotype was observed a handful of times. The gene calls are TRBV27 and TRBJ2-5; D is possibly TRBD2 (6 bases). Trimming cost V 5 bases and J 2 bases, with 18 bases left between them. Looked up from germline, CDR1 is MNHEY and CDR2 is SMNVEV (reference sequence). The CDR3 runs 16 residues. The CDR3 nucleotides are TGTGCCAGCAGTCACCACTCGGGACTTCCGCAAGAGACCCAGTACTTC. Encoded protein: CASSHHSGLPQETQYF.

The table lists this clonotype with a few counts. The J gene is TRBJ2-7, the V gene TRBV3-1; TRBD1 is a possible D gene (6 bases). This CDR3 comprises 15 residues. V lost 4 bases and J lost 2, with 15 bases in between. Germline-derived CDR1 and CDR2 are LGHDT and YNNKEL (reference sequence). The CDR3 is CASSPNPGTTYEQYF. The CDR3 DNA is TGTGCCAGCAGCCCTAACCCCGGGACAACCTACGAGCAGTACTTC.

The V call is TRBV4-1, the J call TRBJ1-2; D not resolved. The germline gives CDR1 MGHRA, CDR2 YSYEKL. CDR3 length equals 13 residues. Trimming pared 1 base from V and 2 bases from J, leaving 5 bases between. This CDR3 is CASSQAQNYGYTF. CDR3 coding DNA: TGCGCCAGCAGCCAAGCACAGAACTATGGCTACACCTTC.

Only a few counts were recorded for this clonotype. The rearrangement joins TRBV4-3 to TRBJ2-1, with TRBD1 matching 10 bases. V was pared by 0 bases and J by 8 bases, with 7 bases of the junction left unmatched. CDR1 is LGHNA and CDR2 is YSLEER in the germline V gene. The CDR3 is 16 residues long. CDR3 bases: TGCGCCAGCAGCCAAGAACGGACAGGGGGGTTGGATGAGCAGTTCTTC. Protein sequence: CASSQERTGGLDEQFF.

There are a few counts of this clonotype. The CDR3 sequence: CASSERAGRTDTQYF. In DNA form, the CDR3 reads TGTGCCAGCAGCGAAAGAGCGGGCCGCACAGATACGCAGTATTTT. The genes are TRBV7-3 and TRBJ2-3; TRBD2 is a possible D gene (6 bases). CDR1 and CDR2 from the germline V gene are SGHTA and FQGTGA. The V end was cut by 5 bases, the J end by 1 base, with 13 bases between. This CDR3 is built from 15 residues.

This clonotype showed up just a few times. The V and J genes are TRBV9 and TRBJ2-6; D gene uncertain. V was pared by 4 bases and J by 1 base, with 9 bases between. Germline-derived CDR1 and CDR2 are SGDLS and YYNGEE. The CDR3 consists of 15 residues. The CDR3 nucleotides are TGTGCCAGCAGCCCCTTCCTATCTGGGGCCAACGTCCTGACTTTC. Residues: CASSPFLSGANVLTF.